This TCR beta chain originates from a study of CD4 T cells in relation to SARS-CoV-2 and coronaviruses. Overall study: The negative reference was HIV-1 Nef peptide pool or peptide-free culture.

Unexposed donor CD4+ T cells date from about 2011-2019, before the COVID-19 pandemic. After more than eight days of culture, CD4+ T cells were isolated. By proportion, this clone is medium-sized. Antigen unknown. The protocol was immunoSEQ multiplex PCR, while the TCRdb copy is restricted to in-frame clones and leaves out a portion. This table holds more than 20,000 clones, about 80% found once. Study results and caveats: Each donor contributed either pre-pandemic or post-infection samples, not both.

The trim removed 5 bases at V and 2 bases at J, leaving 2 bases unmatched. The length of the CDR3 is 15 residues. Germline V CDR1 and CDR2: SSHAT, FNYEAQ (reference sequence). This rearrangement joins TRBV7-7 to TRBJ2-1, with 11 bases fitting TRBD2. The receptor comes from a human donor in good health. The specimen sequenced was CD4+ T cells from PBMCs, cultured in vitro. The CDR3 spells CASSEGLAAYNEQFF. The CDR3 DNA sequence: TGTGCCAGCAGCGAGGGACTAGCGGCCTACAATGAGCAGTTCTTC. Drawing the rest from reference TRBV7-7 and TRBJ2-1, the complete variable domain is GAGVSQSPRYKVTKRGQDVTLRCDPISSHATLYWYQQALGQGPEFLTYFNYEAQPDKSGLPSDRFSAERPEGSISTLTIQRTEQRDSAMYRCASSEGLAAYNEQFFGPGTRLTVL.